This passage covers 15 T cell receptor beta chains from one sample sequenced in a study of Graves' ophthalmopathy and Graves' hyperthyroidism. The authors amplified TCR beta CDR3 regions from RNA transcripts. Second-round multiplex PCR came after first-round RT-PCR with HTBI primers. MiXCR was run by TCRdb on the multiplex PCR reads, yielding one entry per CDR3 protein. The data hold about half a million distinct CDR3 sequences, with 13% to 15% observed a single time. Source material: blood. The receptors come from a woman aged 30 to 39 with Graves' ophthalmopathy.

This clonotype was detected many times. This chain joins TRBV10-3 and TRBJ1-2, with TRBD1 matching 9 bases. The CDR3 runs 15 residues. CDR1 and CDR2 from the germline V gene are ENHRY and SYGVKD. The trim removed 4 bases at V and 0 bases at J, leaving 3 bases unmatched. CDR3 amino acids: CAISADRGSNYGYTF. CDR3 sequence (DNA): TGTGCCATCAGTGCCGACAGGGGGTCTAACTATGGCTACACCTTC.

This clonotype has only a few counts. CDR3 residues: CSASAGTGVSPGNTIYF. For the CDR3, the DNA is TGCAGTGCTAGCGCCGGGACAGGGGTTTCTCCTGGAAACACCATATATTTT. The gene calls are TRBV20-1 and TRBJ1-3; 10 bases match TRBD1. This CDR3 has 17 residues. Germline-derived CDR1 and CDR2 are DFQATT and SNEGSKA (reference sequence). V gave up 3 bases and J gave up 2 bases; unmatched junction bases: 10.

This clonotype was seen repeatedly, ten times or more. The rearrangement links TRBV28 to TRBJ2-5; D is ambiguous. Trimming removed 1 base at V and 5 bases at J, with 11 bases between. Per germline, CDR1 MDHEN and CDR2 SYDVKM. CDR3 length equals 14 residues. CDR3 protein: CASSLSEAIETQYF. The CDR3 DNA sequence: TGTGCCAGCAGTTTATCAGAAGCAATTGAGACCCAGTACTTC.

This clonotype has at least ten counts. J is TRBJ1-2 and V is TRBV28; TRBD1 might be the D (6 bases). This CDR3 is built from 14 residues. Trimming cost V 3 bases and J 0 bases, with 8 bases left between them. Germline loops: CDR1 MDHEN, CDR2 SYDVKM. CDR3 in amino acids: CASSFGGSNYGYTF. CDR3 DNA sequence: TGTGCCAGCAGTTTCGGGGGCTCTAACTATGGCTACACCTTC.

This chain uses TRBV5-1 with TRBJ1-2; no clear D gene. CDR3 size: 12 residues. With 4 bases removed from V and 8 bases from J, the gap between germline ends came to 12 bases. Germline V CDR1 and CDR2: SGHRS, YFSETQ. CDR3 region: CASSASEYGYTF. The DNA for the CDR3 is TGCGCCAGCAGCGCGTCTGAATACGGCTACACCTTC.

This clonotype was picked up a small number of times. This sequence joins TRBV5-1 and TRBJ2-3, with D hard to call. This CDR3 region has 13 residues. Germline assignment: CDR1 SGHRS and CDR2 YFSETQ. The V and J ends lost 5 bases and 2 bases respectively, with 9 bases between them. CDR3 residues: CASRVGYTDTQYF. Here the CDR3 DNA reads TGCGCCAGCAGGGTAGGATACACAGATACGCAGTATTTT.

This clonotype has a count of ten or more. CDR3 region: CASSLSQDRELPYEQYF. CDR3 DNA: TGTGCCAGCAGCCTCAGCCAGGACAGGGAACTCCCCTACGAGCAGTACTTC. The chain couples TRBV28 to TRBJ2-7, with TRBD1 matching over 8 bases. The CDR3 has 17 residues. Losses at the gene ends were 6 bases for V and 2 bases for J; bases not matched to a gene: 15. Germline V gives CDR1 MDHEN, CDR2 SYDVKM. The whole variable domain, remainder taken from reference TRBV28 and TRBJ2-7, is DVKVTQSSRYLVKRTGEKVFLECVQDMDHENMFWYRQDPGLGLRLIYFSYDVKMKEKGDIPEGYSVSREKKERFSLILESASTNQTSMYLCASSLSQDRELPYEQYFGPGTRLTVT.

The V gene is TRBV6-2 or TRBV6-3, the J gene TRBJ1-5; D is unclear. This CDR3 is built from 16 residues. Germline loops: CDR1 MNHEY, CDR2 SVGEGT. V was cut by 4 bases and J by 2 bases, with 15 bases left in between. In DNA form, the CDR3 reads TGTGCCAGCAGTTCCCGGGAATCAGCGGGCAATCAGCCCCAGCATTTT. Residues: CASSSRESAGNQPQHF.

This clonotype appeared many times. The chain has TRBV7-2 and TRBJ1-1, with D possibly being TRBD1 (5 bases). Germline lookup yields CDR1 SGHTA and CDR2 FQGNSA. This CDR3 has 15 residues. Trimming removed 1 base at V and 1 base at J, with 10 bases between. CDR3 loop: CASSLVWGRNTEAFF. CDR3 sequence (DNA): TGTGCCAGCAGCTTAGTTTGGGGGAGGAACACTGAAGCTTTCTTT.

Many counts were recorded for this clonotype. The chain links TRBV28 to TRBJ2-7; D is uncertain. The CDR3 consists of 14 residues. In germline, CDR1 is MDHEN, CDR2 SYDVKM. Trimming cost V 8 bases and J 1 base, with 15 bases left between them. CDR3 DNA: TGTGCCAGCTTGAACCCGAGGAGATCCTACGAGCAGTACTTC. Amino acids: CASLNPRRSYEQYF.

This clonotype was seen more than once but under ten times. CDR3 residues: CASSLVYRVETQYF. The CDR3 DNA reads as TGTGCCAGCAGCTTGGTCTACAGGGTGGAGACCCAGTACTTC. The V and J genes are TRBV5-6 and TRBJ2-5; a possible D gene is TRBD1 (6 bases). Trimming pared 0 bases from V and 5 bases from J, leaving 11 bases between. CDR1 is SGHDT and CDR2 is YYEEEE in the germline V gene. The CDR3 loop spans 14 amino acids.

This clonotype was recorded at least ten times. V gene TRBV6-5 combines with J gene TRBJ1-5; D not certain. Germline V gene lookup returns CDR1 MNHEY and CDR2 SVGAGI. The CDR3 sequence is 14 residues long. V gave up 4 bases and J gave up 0 bases, with 7 bases separating them. The CDR3 spells CASSSIYSNQPQHF. The CDR3 region has the DNA TGTGCCAGCAGTTCCATTTATAGCAATCAGCCCCAGCATTTT.

This clonotype was observed many times. The chain joins TRBV12-3 or TRBV12-4 to TRBJ1-5; the D is unclear. This CDR3 comprises 13 residues. The germline V and J ends were trimmed by 1 base and 8 bases, with 9 bases remaining between them. CDR3 nucleotides: TGTGCCAGCAGTTTAGGGGTGAGCAAGCCCCAGCATTTT. Its translation: CASSLGVSKPQHF.

This clonotype was picked up many times. This chain links TRBV28 with TRBJ2-5; D is perhaps TRBD1 (6 bases). CDR1 and CDR2 (germline): MDHEN, SYDVKM. The CDR3 is 16 residues long. V was trimmed by 8 bases and J by 4 bases, leaving 23 bases between them. The CDR3 here is CASHQQGLRASETQYF. The CDR3 nucleotides read TGTGCCAGCCATCAACAGGGCCTCAGGGCCTCAGAGACCCAGTACTTC.

This clonotype was detected ten times or more. CDR3 loop: CASSPGHFSGANVLTF. The DNA of the CDR3 is TGTGCCAGCAGTCCGGGACACTTCTCTGGGGCCAACGTCCTGACTTTC. V is TRBV12-3 or TRBV12-4 and J is TRBJ2-6; maybe TRBD1 (6 bases). V lost 5 bases and J 0 bases, leaving 11 bases between the germline ends. This CDR3 spans 16 amino acids.